This T cell receptor (beta chain) was documented in a study of regulatory T cells in long-lasting Graves disease (dated by TCRdb to the early 2020s). Turning to the overall study: Patients with newly diagnosed Graves' disease had been on antithyroid drugs for under 3 months. The study was conducted in China and was registered as a clinical trial. TCR sequencing covered around 13 persistent and 20 or so newly diagnosed Graves' disease patients, around 33 samples in total. Peripheral blood TCR sequencing and RNA sequencing compared persistent Graves' disease patients with newly diagnosed Graves' disease patients.

This clonotype was seen ten or more times. No cognate antigen has been identified for it. The sample holds no much larger clone one base away, and base qualities are not on file. CDR1 and CDR2 were assigned from the germline V gene as KGHSH and LQKENI. CDR3 length: 14 amino acids, cysteine to phenylalanine. Of the read, only the CDR3 DNA is kept; its 42 bases are in frame from base 1. V is pared back by 1 base and J by 1 base, with 6 bases lying between the germline termini. Broad study findings and their caveats: Only the TCR beta chain was sequenced and analyzed. Patients with persistent disease shared more public clonotypes (about 2,700) than newly diagnosed patients did (nearly 1,000). The study examined only peripheral blood because the primary lesion, thyroid tissue, could not be accessed. The authors noted that the small sample size was a limitation that may lower accuracy. Persistent Graves' disease patients showed lower TCR Shannon entropy and fewer highly expanded clones than newly diagnosed patients, suggesting clonal expansion. Persistent disease showed preferential use of TRBV28, TRBJ1-2 and TRBJ2-5, whereas newly diagnosed disease favored TRBV20-1 and TRBJ2-1.

The time point label of this sample denotes: newly diagnosed GD, antithyroid drugs for less than 3 months. RNA was extracted from PBMCs in TRIzol for both TCR sequencing and RNA sequencing. The diagnosis of Graves' disease followed American Thyroid Association guidelines. The patients came from an endocrinology department in Xi'an, China. Each patient gave about 10 milliliters of peripheral blood, collected in an EDTA anticoagulant tube. Ficoll Paque Plus density gradient separation was used to isolate PBMCs, and no further T cell sorting was done. An Agilent 2100 Bioanalyzer and agarose gel were used to check RNA quality, while a NanoDrop 2000 measured RNA concentration. Receptors were amplified or captured by multiplex PCR. The sequencer listed for this sample is Illumina HiSeq 4000. TCR beta libraries were built with iRepertoire HTBI primers and Arm-PCR amplification of CDR3 regions. Before sequencing, the PCR products went through gel purification. On the authors' methods: Gene usage analysis of CDR3 amino acid clonotypes relied on the 62 TRBV and 15 or so TRBJ segments identified across samples. COPE and FqMerger were used to merge filtered high-quality paired reads into contigs. BLAST was used to align contigs to the IMGT TRBV, TRBD and TRBJ reference genes, and CDR3 was defined following IMGT. Any clonotype with a frequency above 0.1% was classified as a highly expanded clone. Shannon entropy served as the measure of repertoire diversity, while the Gini coefficient captured V-J evenness. Clonotypes shared by more than one individual were considered public. The public reads were run again by TCRdb, first through fastp at Q25 and then through MiXCR, and only productive beta chains were kept. Every distinct CDR3 protein forms one entry, paired with its most common genes and DNA. The V and J calls shown here were made by TCRdb, not taken from the authors' results. This sample comprises some 450,000 distinct CDR3 sequences, roughly 15% of them detected only once. About 10% of the sample belongs to the ten largest clones.

These same data were also listed under a study on T cells in Graves' hyperthyroidism and ophthalmopathy. Drawing on the second study: A patient counted as having stable Graves' hyperthyroidism if no progression to ophthalmopathy occurred over 18 months of follow-up. Hyperthyroidism patients were aged 18 to 65 years and newly diagnosed, with disease duration of less than 2 months. The study excluded patients with uncontrolled infections, other autoimmune diseases, pregnancy or lactation. Diagnoses were based on clinical symptoms, serum thyroxine and TRAb, thyroid ultrasound and orbital computed tomography. The TCR CDR3 was subjected to a first round of RT-PCR using the HTBI primer set and the Qiagen OneStep RT-PCR kit. Most expanded thyroid clonotypes (frequency above 0.001) were also detected in blood, suggesting blood repertoires may reflect thyroid immune responses. Ophthalmopathy was separated from stable hyperthyroidism by a 13 V-J signature model, with over 85% sensitivity and roughly 81% specificity obtained in cross-validation and 80%/75% obtained in testing. In validation, the model predicted progression to ophthalmopathy a median of 6.5 months before onset, with roughly 68% sensitivity and 72.22% specificity. TCR V-J signatures able to tell the groups apart were searched for in a discovery cohort of some 100 patients, of whom roughly 42 had Graves' ophthalmopathy and roughly 57 had stable Graves' hyperthyroidism. Whether ophthalmopathy could be predicted prospectively was tested in an independent validation cohort made up of some 20 hyperthyroidism patients plus 17 patients who later progressed to ophthalmopathy. For training and testing, the 100 or so patients in the discovery cohort were randomly divided in a 7:3 ratio. The study also compared thyroid tissue and blood T-cell repertoires from five or six Graves' hyperthyroidism patients. Once sampling was done, hyperthyroidism patients were given methimazole at a starting dose of 30 mg daily, whereas ophthalmopathy patients were given high-dose intravenous methylprednisolone. Libraries were constructed in a second round of multiplex PCR, after which size selection and purification were performed. Sequencing of the libraries was done on an Illumina HiSeq2000 using paired-end 100 bp reads. SOAPnuke was used to process the raw data, with reads discarded if the reads contained adapters or uncalled bases, had a mean Phred below 15, or lacked an exact constant-primer or identifier match. High-quality paired reads were merged using COPE v1.2.5, and each unique nucleotide sequence was defined as a clonotype. Clonotypes were aligned to IMGT TRBV, TRBD and TRBJ reference segments using MiTCR v1.1. Analysis was restricted to V-J combinations with a frequency above 0.0001, which covered roughly 99% of repertoires. A TCS score was defined as the ratio between F50 (clonal expansion) and ExV (chaos), using BLOSUM62-based TCRdist between CDR3 peptides within each V-J. Welch's t-statistics and random forest reduced roughly 540 V-J features to roughly 13, which were used in a naive Bayes classifier (R e1071). No statistical method was used to fix the sample size in advance, and group allocation was not hidden from the investigators. According to the paper, TCR Vbeta CDR3 sequencing was carried out on about 140 peripheral blood samples, which came from approximately 43 ophthalmopathy, 75 to 80 hyperthyroidism and about 17 progressor patients.

In this chain, TRBV18 is recombined with TRBJ2-3; the D gene is unclear. This sequence was found in a woman aged 25 to 45 with Graves disease. Donor details come from another sample of the same person, matched by shared clones. The material sequenced was peripheral blood mononuclear cells (PBMCs), taken at new diagnosis, from a patient treated with antithyroid drugs. The CDR3 region has the sequence CASSPLLGTDTQYF. The DNA is TGTGCCAGCTCACCACTTCTTGGCACAGATACGCAGTATTTT.